Sequencing of this TCR beta chain was carried out in a study of radiation and T cells in renal cell carcinoma. Study as a whole: Nephrectomy followed 15 Gy stereotactic body radiation by 4 weeks.

Stated time point: baseline pretreatment blood. As to treatment: 15 Gy SBRT to primary tumor, nephrectomy 4 weeks later. The tumor was a clear cell renal cell carcinoma. Profiled with immunoSEQ multiplex PCR; TCRdb holds only in-frame clones, not every one. Of 140,000 to 150,000 clones listed, 88% are singletons. This clone was seen once. Its antigen is unknown. General study results and limits: Top tumor clonotypes rose in blood 2 weeks post-radiation, then contracted. No pretreatment tumor biopsies were available for baseline clonotypes.

The CDR3 is 17 amino acids. Germline CDR1 is SGHTA and CDR2 is FQGNSA. V was clipped by 1 base and J by 7 bases; unmatched bases: 14. The TCR sequence derives from a woman in her 70s with renal cell carcinoma. The rearrangement joins TRBV7-2 to TRBJ1-2; 8 nucleotides align to TRBD1. Specimen: blood, collected from a patient whose treatment included radiotherapy and nephrectomy. The CDR3 bases are TGTGCCAGCAGCTTAGTCCCTGGCAGGGGGCTGGTCGGTGGCTACACCTTC. Residues: CASSLVPGRGLVGGYTF. The variable domain in full, completed from reference TRBV7-2 and TRBJ1-2, reads GAGVSQSPSNKVTEKGKDVELRCDPISGHTALYWYRQSLGQGLEFLIYFQGNSAPDKSGLPSDRFSAERTGGSVSTLTIQRTQQEDSAVYLCASSLVPGRGLVGGYTFGSGTRLTVV.